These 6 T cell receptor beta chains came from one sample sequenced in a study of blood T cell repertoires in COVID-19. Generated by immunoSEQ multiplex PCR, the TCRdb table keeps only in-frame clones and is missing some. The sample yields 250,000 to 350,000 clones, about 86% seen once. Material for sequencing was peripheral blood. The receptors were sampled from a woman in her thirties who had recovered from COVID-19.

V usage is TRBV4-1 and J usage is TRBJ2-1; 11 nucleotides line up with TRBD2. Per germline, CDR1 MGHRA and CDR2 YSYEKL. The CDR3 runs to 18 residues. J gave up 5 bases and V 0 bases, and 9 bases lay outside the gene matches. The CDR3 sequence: CASSQDNSLAGVNNEQFF. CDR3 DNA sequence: TGCGCCAGCAGCCAAGACAACTCACTAGCGGGAGTGAACAATGAGCAGTTCTTC.

Here the CDR3 reads CASSQGGPLHF. The CDR3 nucleotides read TGTGCCAGCAGCCAGGGGGGACCCCTCCACTTT. The chain has TRBV3-1 (or the pseudogene TRBV3-2) and TRBJ1-6, with D tentatively TRBD1 (5 bases). The V gene's germline CDR1 is LGHDT and CDR2 YNNKEL (reference sequence). The CDR3 covers 11 residues. Trimming removed 3 bases at V and 12 bases at J, with 6 bases between.

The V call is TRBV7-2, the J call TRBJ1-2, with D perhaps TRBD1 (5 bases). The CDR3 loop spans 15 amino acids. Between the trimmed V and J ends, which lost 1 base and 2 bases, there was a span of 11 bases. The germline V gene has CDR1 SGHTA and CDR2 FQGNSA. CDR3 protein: CASSLDFRQNYGYTF. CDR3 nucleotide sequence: TGTGCCAGCAGCTTAGATTTCAGACAGAACTATGGCTACACCTTC.

The CDR3 DNA reads as TGTGCCAGCAGCCAGTCGGGGTCTCGCACAGATACGCAGTATTTT. Amino acid sequence: CASSQSGSRTDTQYF. The gene calls are TRBV3-1 (or the pseudogene TRBV3-2) and TRBJ2-3; tentative D call: TRBD2 (5 bases). CDR3 length: 15 residues. CDR1 is LGHDT and CDR2 is YNNKEL in the germline V gene (reference sequence). V lost 3 bases, J lost 1 base, and 11 bases lay in between.

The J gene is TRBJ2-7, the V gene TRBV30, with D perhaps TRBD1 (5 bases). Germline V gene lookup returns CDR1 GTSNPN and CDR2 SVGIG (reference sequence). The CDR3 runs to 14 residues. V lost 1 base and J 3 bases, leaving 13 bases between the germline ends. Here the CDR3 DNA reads TGTGCCTGGAGTGGAGCAGGGAACCTCTACGAGCAGTACTTC. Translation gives CAWSGAGNLYEQYF.

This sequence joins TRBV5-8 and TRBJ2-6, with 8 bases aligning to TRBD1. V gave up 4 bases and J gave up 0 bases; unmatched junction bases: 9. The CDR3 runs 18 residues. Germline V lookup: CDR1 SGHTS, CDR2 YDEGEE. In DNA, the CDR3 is TGTGCCAGCAGCCCTAGGGGACAGGTAGACTCTGGGGCCAACGTCCTGACTTTC. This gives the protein CASSPRGQVDSGANVLTF.